This T cell receptor (beta chain) was profiled in a study of cytomegalovirus exposure and HLA in healthy donors (dated by TCRdb to between 2016 and 2019). Background for the entire study: According to an earlier analysis of several hundred of the donors, about 180 million T cells yielded over 100 million unique TCR beta sequences and about 280 Gb of sequence data. An early release covering some 640 HLA-typed donors comprised about 320 gigabases of sequencing data and tens of millions of unique TCR sequences. Among the roughly 400 genotyped donors, approximately 81% belonged to the genetic ancestry cluster associated with self-reported Caucasian donors. The study was designed to test whether signatures of past pathogen exposure could be identified by cataloging public T cell receptors. Using immunosequencing, the study profiled T cell repertoires from 666 subjects and related those repertoires to cytomegalovirus serostatus. Along with the approximately 700-subject first cohort, a separate validation cohort of 120 different subjects was used. The study combined high-throughput TCR immunosequencing, statistical association of individual TCRs with disease status, and machine learning to predict cytomegalovirus infection status. A later analysis re-examined previously published TCR beta repertoires from around 670 donors and added high-resolution HLA genotyping to investigate patterns of TCR occurrence. Rather than drawing on any new phenotypic data, the later analysis identified candidate immune exposures from TCR beta sequences and the way those sequences occurred across donors. In an earlier analysis of over 550 of the donors, high-throughput TCR beta sequencing was used to judge whether each TCR beta V gene segment behaved as functional or pseudogenic. Donor age, sex, ethnicity and CMV serostatus were compiled together with the repertoire data. In a later genetic analysis, genome-wide SNP genotypes for about three fifths of the roughly 670 donors were used, and that subset was treated as a discovery cohort. Every discovery cohort repertoire had been produced on one sequencing platform. HLA typing covered class I and class II loci at four-digit resolution. Typing coverage varied by locus: about 620-640 donors for A, B, C, DRB1 and DQB1; more than 500 for DQA1; over 600 for DPA1; around 450 for DPB1. Because of strong linkage in the cohort, roughly five DR-DQ haplotypes were treated as single units for association and clustering. Among roughly 400 genotyped donors of the cohort, an average of around 250,000 unique TCR beta nucleotide sequences was sequenced per donor, of which about 20% were non-productive.

Regarding this clone: Its antigen is still unknown. Per-base quality was not reported, and no clone a single base away is much larger than it.

Libraries came from the immunoSEQ multiplex PCR assay. For the multiplex PCR, a mixture combining 60 forward primers for TCR Vbeta segments and 13 reverse primers for TCR Jbeta segments was used. The CDR3 region of rearranged TCR beta genes was amplified from genomic DNA with a multiplex PCR assay. The Illumina HiSeq System was used to sequence the amplified TCR beta libraries as 87-base-pair reads. As for how the authors treated the data: A later analysis tallied approximately 87 million unique TCR beta chains across the 666 repertoires, and approximately 11 million of those chains were shared by two or more donors. A nearest-neighbor algorithm error-corrected the raw reads and collapsed the reads into unique sequences, merging closely related sequences to remove PCR and sequencing errors. V, D and J gene segments were assigned by aligning CDR3 sequences to IMGT reference sequences. For a sequence to be retained, at least a six-nucleotide match to both a V gene segment and a J gene segment was required. A rearrangement counted as productive if the CDR3 had no stop codons and remained in frame with V and J, and every other rearrangement counted as non-productive. Following IMGT convention, CDR3 was defined as the stretch from the second conserved V-encoded cysteine up to the conserved J-encoded phenylalanine. The earlier analysis of fewer than 700 of the donors excluded sequences that lacked an unambiguous match to a single V gene segment. An earlier analysis of 500 to 600 of the donors classified V segments as functional when productive rearrangements were above 56.7% and as segregating when the standard deviation between donors was above 5%. A statistical classification framework was built to diagnose cytomegalovirus status from the catalog of TCR beta chain sequences. In a later analysis, V and J genes were assigned by comparing TCR nucleotide sequences against IMGT/GENE-DB human TR gene sequences. In a later analysis, CDR3 sequences and most-parsimonious VDJ recombination scenarios were assigned using the TCRdist pipeline. In a later analysis, every TCR beta chain was defined by the combination of its CDR3 amino acid sequence and its V-gene family, and reads without a unique V-gene family were dropped. A later analysis removed several hundred highly shared, low-generation-probability nucleotide sequences to deal with suspected cross-contamination and a sequencing artifact. For each public chain, a later analysis derived a clonal expansion index from normalized ranks of inferred template counts within each repertoire. In a later analysis, generation probabilities were computed using a VDJ recombination model fitted to out-of-frame rearrangements, and the results were checked against IGoR. A later analysis scored TCR-TCR, TCR-HLA and TCR-CMV co-occurrence with hypergeometric tests, applying a repertoire-size bias correction to TCR pairs. To estimate false discovery rates, a later analysis permuted the HLA or CMV assignments 20 times. A later analysis grouped co-occurring TCRs with DBSCAN, adding TCRdist sequence similarity when clustering within HLA-allele-positive subsets. Repertoires with fewer than 30,000 or more than 120,000 public chains, plus five repertoires with anomalous nucleotide sharing, were excluded from co-occurrence clustering. TCRdb carries this immuneACCESS record with in-frame sequences only. Its versions omit some clonotypes, under half of them owing to an unresolved V gene in the studies checked, with the rest unexplained. That table supplies the V and J calls and clone size; D and trimming were determined from the DNA. A total of about 160,000 clones appear in this sample, around three quarters of them only once. Clones ranked in the top ten supply roughly 3.5% of the sample.

In total, more than 500 healthy bone marrow donors made up the cohort. Cohort members were all nominally healthy when sampled, although unrecorded immune exposures were likely present. The donor was CMV seropositive and belonged to the group of 250 to 350 seropositive cohort members. A peripheral blood sample was collected from each donor, and TCR beta sequencing was performed on peripheral blood mononuclear cells. Genomic DNA was extracted from the blood cell samples with the Qiagen DNeasy Blood Extraction Kit. The full study reports these points: Correlated functional status among segregating V segments might reflect linkage disequilibrium, but an unknown experimental factor could not be ruled out. Sequencing depth was assumed to be roughly uniform across donors in the presence/absence analyses, though that assumption may not hold. According to a later analysis, most CMV-associated TCR beta chains appeared to be HLA-restricted, and the HLA associations seemed to be driven largely by CMV exposure. An earlier analysis of around 600 of the donors showed that most TCR beta V segments appeared in productive rearrangements either about 90% or about 30% of the time, which broadly matched IMGT annotations. In this cohort, only TCR beta chains were sequenced, and detectable features were limited by the absence of alpha or paired-chain data. In a later genetic analysis, fewer N-insertions in productive TCRs were reported among donors in an Asian-associated ancestry cluster than the roughly 700-donor mean. A further reported finding was that TCR beta sequences accurately predicted the HLA-A and HLA-B alleles for most subjects in the first cohort. Because HLA typing was missing for some donors at each locus, association tests included only the typed subset. A cluster of highly shared sequence variants was judged likely to be a technical artifact of the sequencing pipeline. In vitro tests confirmed that three of the cytomegalovirus-associated TCR beta chains recognize cytomegalovirus antigens. According to the authors, the approach could potentially be generalized to other disease states and immunological phenotypes. In a later analysis, several top co-occurrence clusters were reported to appear linked to parvovirus B19, influenza, CMV and Epstein-Barr virus. The earlier analysis of approximately 540 of the donors excluded around 17 rarely observed V segments, including chromosome 9 orphons, because counts were too low. In a later analysis, HLA-associated TCR beta chains were found to be more clonally expanded and to have lower generation probabilities than equally common non-associated chains. According to a later analysis, TCR association rates differed among HLA loci, with DRB1 alleles showing the most associated TCRs and HLA-C alleles showing the fewest. The classifier was reported to diagnose cytomegalovirus status with high specificity and sensitivity in both the original and validation cohorts. In a later analysis, around 17,000 TCR beta sequences were associated with specific HLA alleles at a false discovery rate of 0.05. The study listed 164 TCR beta chains as associated with cytomegalovirus. For the cohort, immune exposure information was limited to CMV serostatus. Most TCR sequences were seen in very few donors, while some public TCRs were found in many individuals. When HLA alleles, especially DR and DQ, strongly co-occurred, attributing TCR associations to individual alleles was difficult. In a later genetic analysis, a missense DCLRE1C variant was associated with V-gene and J-gene trimming of TCR beta chains, and the association was replicated in an independent cohort.

This sequence was found in a man under 40 in good health and CMV-seropositive. Sequenced sample: PBMCs.

Read as DNA, the sequence is TGTGCCAGCAGTACCCGAACTAGCGGGGATGAGCAGTACTTC. This sequence encodes CASSTRTSGDEQYF. The chain was built from TRBV28 and TRBJ2-7; 10 middle bases align to TRBD2. Including the terminal cysteine and phenylalanine, the CDR3 comprises 14 residues. Only CDR3 DNA is held: 42 bases, read in frame from base 1. Taken from the germline V gene, the CDR1 and CDR2 loops are MDHEN and SYDVKM. V ends up 5 bases short and J 7 bases short, with an unmatched junction base count of 8.